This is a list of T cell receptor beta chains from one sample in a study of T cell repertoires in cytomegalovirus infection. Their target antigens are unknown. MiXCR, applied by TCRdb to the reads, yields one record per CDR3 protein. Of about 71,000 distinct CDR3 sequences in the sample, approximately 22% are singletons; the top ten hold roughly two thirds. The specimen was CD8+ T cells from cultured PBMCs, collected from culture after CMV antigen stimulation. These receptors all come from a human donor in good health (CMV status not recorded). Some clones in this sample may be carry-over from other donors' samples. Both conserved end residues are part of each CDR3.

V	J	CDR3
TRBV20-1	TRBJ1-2	CSASEGTGTGGTNYGYTF
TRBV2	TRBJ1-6	CASSGDRTNNSPLHF
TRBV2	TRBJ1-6	CASRGSGSPLHF
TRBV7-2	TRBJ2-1	CASSFRDATYNEQFF
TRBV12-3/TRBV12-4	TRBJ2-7	CASSILLTGLSEQYF
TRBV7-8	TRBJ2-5	CASSPQEGAFQETQYF
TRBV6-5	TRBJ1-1	CASSYSSGIPEAFF
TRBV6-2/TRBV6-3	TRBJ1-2	CASSERFPPGGYTF
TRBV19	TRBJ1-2	CASSMQGTYYGYTF
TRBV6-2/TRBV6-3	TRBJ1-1	CASSYSNTEAFF
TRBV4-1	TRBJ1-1	CASSQDYDGNTEAFF
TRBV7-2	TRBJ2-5	CASSRDLQGAKETQYF
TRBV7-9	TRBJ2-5	CASSQSRLHTGVGETQYF
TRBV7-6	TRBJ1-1	CASSRGFGTEAFF
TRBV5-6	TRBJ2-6	CASSFPGHLGRSGANVLTF
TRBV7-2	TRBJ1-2	CASSIPGTLPGGYTF
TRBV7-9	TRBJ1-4	CASSLRGQINEKLFF
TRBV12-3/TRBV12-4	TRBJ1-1	CASNRVSRRVNTEAFF
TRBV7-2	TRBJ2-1	CASSFGTLGNEQFF
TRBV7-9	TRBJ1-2	CASSSESPGFGYTF
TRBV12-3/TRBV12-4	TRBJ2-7	CASRGFSGGGSYEQYF
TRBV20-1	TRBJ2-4	CSAMALVEENIQYF
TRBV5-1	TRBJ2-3	CASSSRGHTDTQYF
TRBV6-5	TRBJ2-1	CASSPSGDYNEQFF
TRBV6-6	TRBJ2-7	CASSYPGSQGSYEQYF
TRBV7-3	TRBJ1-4	CASSTNRDRNEKLFF
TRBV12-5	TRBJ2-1	CAPWRNCCNEQFF
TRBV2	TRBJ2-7	CASSEAFRDRSHYEQYF
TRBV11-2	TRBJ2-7	CASSMTGVYEQYF
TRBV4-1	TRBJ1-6	CASSQDQGYNSPLHF
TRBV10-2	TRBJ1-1	CASSEQTGGTEAFF